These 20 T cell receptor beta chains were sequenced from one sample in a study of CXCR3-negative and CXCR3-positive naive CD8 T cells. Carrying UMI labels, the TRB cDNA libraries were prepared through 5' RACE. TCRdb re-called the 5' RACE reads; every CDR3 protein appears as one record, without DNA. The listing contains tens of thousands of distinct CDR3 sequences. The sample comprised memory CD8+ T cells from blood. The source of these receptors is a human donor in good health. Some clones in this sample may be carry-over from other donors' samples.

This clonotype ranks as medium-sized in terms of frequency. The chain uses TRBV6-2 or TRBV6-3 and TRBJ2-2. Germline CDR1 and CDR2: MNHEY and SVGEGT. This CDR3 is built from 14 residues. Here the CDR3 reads CASSYRDDTGELFF.

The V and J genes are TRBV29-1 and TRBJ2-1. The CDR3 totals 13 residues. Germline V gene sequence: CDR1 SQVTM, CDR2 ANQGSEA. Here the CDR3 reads CSVEGGSYNEQFF.

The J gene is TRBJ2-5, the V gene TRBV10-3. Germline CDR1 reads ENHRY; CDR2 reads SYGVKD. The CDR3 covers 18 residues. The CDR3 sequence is CAISDSRFEPRPQETQYF.

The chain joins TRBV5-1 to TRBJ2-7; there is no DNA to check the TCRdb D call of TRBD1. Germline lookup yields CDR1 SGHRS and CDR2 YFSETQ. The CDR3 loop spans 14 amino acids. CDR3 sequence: CASSWTGGRYEQYF.

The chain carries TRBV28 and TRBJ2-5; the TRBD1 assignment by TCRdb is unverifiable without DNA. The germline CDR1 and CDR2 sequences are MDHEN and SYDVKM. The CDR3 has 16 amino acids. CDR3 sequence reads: CASSHRDGANQETQYF. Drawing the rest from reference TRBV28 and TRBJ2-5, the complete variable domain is DVKVTQSSRYLVKRTGEKVFLECVQDMDHENMFWYRQDPGLGLRLIYFSYDVKMKEKGDIPEGYSVSREKKERFSLILESASTNQTSMYLCASSHRDGANQETQYFGPGTRLLVL.

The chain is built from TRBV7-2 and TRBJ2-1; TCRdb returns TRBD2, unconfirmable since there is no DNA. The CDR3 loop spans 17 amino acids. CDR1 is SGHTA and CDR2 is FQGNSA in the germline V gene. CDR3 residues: CASSPVIAGGYKNEQFF.

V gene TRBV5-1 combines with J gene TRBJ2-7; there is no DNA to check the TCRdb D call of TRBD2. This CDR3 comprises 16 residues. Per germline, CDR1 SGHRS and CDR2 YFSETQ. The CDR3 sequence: CASSLKTSGGVDEQYF.

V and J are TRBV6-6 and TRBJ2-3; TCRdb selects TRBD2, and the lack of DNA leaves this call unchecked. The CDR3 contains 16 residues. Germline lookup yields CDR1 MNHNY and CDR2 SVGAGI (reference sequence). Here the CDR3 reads CASSLGPGTMRDTQYF.

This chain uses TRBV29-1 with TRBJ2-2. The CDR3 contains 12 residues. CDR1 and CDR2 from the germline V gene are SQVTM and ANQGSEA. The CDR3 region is CSSVTLGGELFF.

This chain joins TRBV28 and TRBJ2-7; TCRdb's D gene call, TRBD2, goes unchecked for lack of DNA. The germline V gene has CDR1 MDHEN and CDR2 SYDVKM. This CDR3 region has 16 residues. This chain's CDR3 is CASTLGWGPSSYEQYF.

The CDR3 protein is CASSAGLAGWEQYF. This rearrangement joins TRBV7-2 to TRBJ2-7; TCRdb reports TRBD2, a call that lacks DNA to check it against. Germline assignment: CDR1 SGHTA and CDR2 FQGNSA. This CDR3 contains 14 residues.

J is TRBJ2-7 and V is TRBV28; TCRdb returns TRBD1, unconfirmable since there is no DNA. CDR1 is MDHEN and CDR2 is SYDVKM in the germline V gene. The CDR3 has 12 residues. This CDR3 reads CASSLPGIEQYF.

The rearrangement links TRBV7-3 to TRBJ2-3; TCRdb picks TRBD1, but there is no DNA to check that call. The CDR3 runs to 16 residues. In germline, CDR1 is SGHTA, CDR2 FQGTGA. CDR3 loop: CASSLLPGGEADTQYF. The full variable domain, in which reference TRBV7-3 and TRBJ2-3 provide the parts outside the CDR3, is GAGVSQTPSNKVTEKGKYVELRCDPISGHTALYWYRQSLGQGPEFLIYFQGTGAADDSGLPNDRFFAVRPEGSVSTLKIQRTERGDSAVYLCASSLLPGGEADTQYFGPGTRLTVL.

CDR3: CASSQTGLNSPLHF. This rearrangement joins TRBV2 to TRBJ1-6; TCRdb picks TRBD1, but there is no DNA to check that call. The length of the CDR3 is 14 residues. The V gene's germline CDR1 is SNHLY and CDR2 FYNNEI. Full variable domain (outside the CDR3, taken from reference TRBV2 and TRBJ1-6): EPEVTQTPSHQVTQMGQEVILRCVPISNHLYFYWYRQILGQKVEFLVSFYNNEISEKSEIFDDQFSVERPDGSNFTLKIRSTKLEDSAMYFCASSQTGLNSPLHFGNGTRLTVT.

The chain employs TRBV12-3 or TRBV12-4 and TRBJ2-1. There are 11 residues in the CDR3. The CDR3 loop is CASRLGNEQFF.

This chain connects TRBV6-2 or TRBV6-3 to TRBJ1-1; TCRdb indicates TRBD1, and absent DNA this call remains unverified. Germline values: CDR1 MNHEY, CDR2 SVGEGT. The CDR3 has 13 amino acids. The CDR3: CASSQQGISEAFF.

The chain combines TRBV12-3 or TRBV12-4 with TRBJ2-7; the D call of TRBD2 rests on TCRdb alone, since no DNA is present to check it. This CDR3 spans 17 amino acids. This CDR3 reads CASSSPRGRELSYEQYF.

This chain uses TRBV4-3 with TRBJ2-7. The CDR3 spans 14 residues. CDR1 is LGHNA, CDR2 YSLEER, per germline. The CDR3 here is CASSQDVNPYEQYF.

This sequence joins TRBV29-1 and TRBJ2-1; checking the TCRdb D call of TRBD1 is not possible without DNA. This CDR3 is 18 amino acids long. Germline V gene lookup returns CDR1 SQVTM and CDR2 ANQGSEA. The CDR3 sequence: CSVEGNFQGGGSYNEQFF.

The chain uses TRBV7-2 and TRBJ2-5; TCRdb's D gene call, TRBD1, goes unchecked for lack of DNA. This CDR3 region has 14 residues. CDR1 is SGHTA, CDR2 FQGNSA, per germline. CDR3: CASSEIGVEETQYF. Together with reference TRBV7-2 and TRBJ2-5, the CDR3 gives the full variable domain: GAGVSQSPSNKVTEKGKDVELRCDPISGHTALYWYRQSLGQGLEFLIYFQGNSAPDKSGLPSDRFSAERTGGSVSTLTIQRTQQEDSAVYLCASSEIGVEETQYFGPGTRLLVL.